Below, one TCR beta chain is given with its context. Mismatch with germline at one junction end may stem from a read error. In the authors' methods: Amplifying reference gene primers gave estimates of nucleated cell counts. Method: immunoSEQ multiplex PCR; TCRdb's copy keeps in-frame clones and lacks some. V, J and clone size are taken as reported in that table, and D and trimming were inferred from the DNA itself. The repertoire holds a few hundred thousand clones, approximately 92% seen once, with under 3% in the top ten. One Seattle source followed patients from active infection through their disease course. Germline V CDR1 and CDR2: MGHRA, YSYEKL. The CDR3 covers 15 residues. The data originate from a study of blood T cell repertoires in COVID-19. Study in general: The study drew acute and convalescent COVID-19 samples from the United States, Italy and Spain. PBMCs, B-cell-depleted T cells, or T cells provided the cDNA or gDNA that made up the material.

Sample: peripheral blood. The TCR comes from a person under 35 with COVID-19, enrolled during active disease. The rearrangement joins TRBV4-1 to TRBJ2-5, with 9 nucleotides matching TRBD2. CDR3 protein: CASSQAGGRGETQYF. CDR3 DNA: TGCGCCAGCAGTCAAGCGGGAGGCCGGGGAGAGACCCAGTACTTC.